Shown below are 27 T cell receptor beta chains from a single sample sequenced in a study of cytomegalovirus exposure and HLA in healthy donors. The data were produced by immunoSEQ multiplex PCR, yet TCRdb's version contains in-frame clones alone and is incomplete. The data contain roughly 120,000 clones, approximately 88% of them singletons. Sequencing was carried out using PBMCs. All receptors derive from a woman aged 25-40 years in good health and CMV-seropositive.

The CDR3 region is CAWSMGQGVRETQYF. As DNA, the CDR3 is TGTGCCTGGAGTATGGGACAGGGAGTCAGAGAGACCCAGTACTTC. The chain joins TRBV30 to TRBJ2-5; the match to TRBD1 covers 9 bases. V was clipped by 2 bases and J by 4 bases; unmatched bases: 8. The CDR3 runs to 15 residues. Germline-derived CDR1 and CDR2 are GTSNPN and SVGIG (reference sequence).

The chain employs TRBV28 and TRBJ2-5; perhaps TRBD2 as D (5 bases). Germline CDR1 MDHEN, CDR2 SYDVKM. With 5 bases removed from V and 9 bases from J, the gap between germline ends came to 19 bases. The CDR3 has 14 amino acids. The CDR3 DNA reads TGTGCCAGCAGTGTCTCCCTTTCGGGGTTATCCCAGTACTTC. Translation: CASSVSLSGLSQYF.

The rearrangement joins TRBV6-5 to TRBJ1-3; D might be TRBD1 (6 bases). Trimming stripped 6 bases from V and 4 bases from J, with 10 bases between. Germline CDR1 reads MNHEY; CDR2 reads SVGAGI. The CDR3 runs 13 residues. CDR3 in amino acids: CASRKTGGNTIYF. CDR3 bases: TGTGCCAGCAGAAAGACAGGAGGAAACACCATATATTTT.

This chain links TRBV11-2 with TRBJ2-5, with D perhaps TRBD1 (5 bases). V dropped 1 base and J dropped 5 bases, with 8 bases sitting between them. CDR3 size: 13 residues. CDR1 and CDR2 (germline): SGHAT, FQNNGV. This CDR3 reads CASSLGGVETQYF. The CDR3 DNA is TGTGCCAGCAGCTTAGGGGGCGTGGAGACCCAGTACTTC.

The chain employs TRBV5-4 and TRBJ2-3; 11 positions agree with TRBD2. V lost 0 bases and J lost 2; bases outside the gene matches: 2. The CDR3 has 16 residues. Germline CDR1 SGHNT, CDR2 YYREEE (reference sequence). In nucleotides, the CDR3 is TGTGCCAGCAGCTTGGTAGCGGGGGGGCACACAGATACGCAGTATTTT. This translates into CASSLVAGGHTDTQYF.

The V call is TRBV21-1, the J call TRBJ1-5. TRBV21-1 is an annotated pseudogene. The CDR3 length is 19 residues. Here the CDR3 reads CASSKGGRGGVNSNQPQHF. As DNA, the CDR3 is TGTGCCAGCAGCAAAGGTGGCAGGGGAGGGGTTAATAGCAATCAGCCCCAGCATTTT.

V gene TRBV4-3 combines with J gene TRBJ2-2; 16 bases are a match to TRBD2. The germline gives CDR1 LGHNA, CDR2 YSLEER. V lost 2 bases, J lost 6 bases, and 6 bases stayed unmatched. The CDR3 is 18 amino acids. The CDR3 bases are TGCGCCAGCAGCCAACGGGGACTAGCGGGGGGGTCTGCCGGGGAGCTGTTTTTT. It is translated as CASSQRGLAGGSAGELFF.

J is TRBJ2-2 and V is TRBV10-3, with 7 bases identical to TRBD2. V shed 6 bases and J 0 bases; nucleotides not matched to a gene: 4. The germline gives CDR1 ENHRY, CDR2 SYGVKD. CDR3 length: 15 amino acids. CDR3 bases: TGTGCCATCAGCGGGGGGAGTTCGAACACCGGGGAGCTGTTTTTT. This gives the protein CAISGGSSNTGELFF.

This chain uses TRBV30 with TRBJ2-4, with D possibly matching TRBD1 (6 bases). The CDR3 totals 15 residues. Deletions cut 5 bases from V and 0 bases from J, with 14 bases between. Germline V lookup: CDR1 GTSNPN, CDR2 SVGIG (reference sequence). Here the CDR3 DNA reads TGTGCCTGGGTGCCACCCAGGGGAGCCAAAAACATTCAGTACTTC. Protein product: CAWVPPRGAKNIQYF.

The chain has TRBV7-9 and TRBJ2-7; no clear D gene. The CDR3 has 14 residues. Per the germline V gene, CDR1 is SEHNR and CDR2 is FQNEAQ (reference sequence). Trimming took off 4 bases at V and 5 bases at J, with 15 bases between the two ends. The CDR3 loop is CASSSPWLVHEQYF. The CDR3 coding sequence is TGTGCCAGCAGCTCTCCCTGGCTGGTTCACGAGCAGTACTTC.

The CDR3 here is CASSQSQGAINYGYTF. CDR3 bases: TGTGCCAGCTCCCAAAGTCAGGGTGCGATCAACTATGGCTACACCTTC. The chain uses TRBV27 and TRBJ1-2; TRBD1 might be the D (5 bases). This CDR3 is 16 amino acids long. The ends were cut back, 8 bases at V and 2 bases at J, with 21 bases in the middle. Germline lookup yields CDR1 MNHEY and CDR2 SMNVEV (reference sequence).

The chain employs TRBV15 and TRBJ1-3, with D tentatively TRBD1 (5 bases). CDR1 and CDR2 from the germline V gene are LNHNV and YYDKDF (reference sequence). This CDR3 is 14 amino acids long. Trimming removed 8 bases from V and 0 bases from J, with 11 bases in between. The CDR3 sequence: CATADKRSGNTIYF. The CDR3 bases are TGTGCCACCGCGGACAAACGCTCTGGAAACACCATATATTTT.

This chain connects TRBV14 to TRBJ2-7; maybe TRBD1 (5 bases). The CDR3 runs to 14 residues. The germline V and J ends were trimmed by 3 bases and 1 base, with 10 bases remaining between them. Germline V lookup: CDR1 SGHDN, CDR2 FVKESK. The CDR3 DNA is TGTGCCAGCAGCCATATGGGGCTGTCCTACGAGCAGTACTTC. It encodes CASSHMGLSYEQYF.

The chain is built from TRBV19 and TRBJ1-5, with 7 bases identical to TRBD1. Germline V gives CDR1 LNHDA, CDR2 SQIVND (reference sequence). Losses at the gene ends were 1 base for V and 0 bases for J; bases not matched to a gene: 6. This CDR3 has 17 residues. CDR3 in DNA: TGTGCCAGTAGTATAGGACACAGGGGTAGTAGCAATCAGCCCCAGCATTTT. Residues: CASSIGHRGSSNQPQHF. The full variable domain, with the rest looked up from reference TRBV19 and TRBJ1-5, is DGGITQSPKYLFRKEGQNVTLSCEQNLNHDAMYWYRQDPGQGLRLIYYSQIVNDFQKGDIAEGYSVSREKKESFPLTVTSAQKNPTAFYLCASSIGHRGSSNQPQHFGDGTRLSIL.

V is TRBV19 and J is TRBJ2-5, with D unclear. The germline gives CDR1 LNHDA, CDR2 SQIVND (reference sequence). V lost 5 bases to trimming and J lost 5 bases, with 3 bases between them. The CDR3 length is 10 residues. CDR3 sequence: CASSGETQYF. The CDR3 nucleotides are TGTGCCAGTAGTGGCGAGACCCAGTACTTC.

This chain joins TRBV7-7 and TRBJ2-7; TRBD2 matches 8 bases. After removal of 4 bases from V and 7 bases from J, the junction contained 6 bases not matched to a gene. Germline V lookup: CDR1 SSHAT, CDR2 FNYEAQ (reference sequence). CDR3 length: 13 residues. The CDR3 region is CASSSGLGGEQYF. The DNA for the CDR3 is TGTGCCAGCAGCTCGGGACTAGGGGGGGAGCAGTACTTC.

A single count supports this clone. The V gene is TRBV5-1, the J gene TRBJ2-1; 8 bases are a match to TRBD2. CDR3 length: 16 residues. The V segment lost 4 bases and the J segment 6 bases; nucleotides outside the gene matches: 12. Germline V gives CDR1 SGHRS, CDR2 YFSETQ. The CDR3 DNA follows: TGCGCCAGCAGCCCTCGGGGGACTAGGTCCCTCAATGAGCAGTTCTTC. This translates into CASSPRGTRSLNEQFF.

The chain couples TRBV7-2 to TRBJ2-3, with 9 bases identical to TRBD2. The CDR3 loop spans 14 amino acids. V lost 5 bases and J lost 8; bases outside the gene matches: 8. The V gene's germline CDR1 is SGHTA and CDR2 FQGNSA. This chain's CDR3 is CASSPPRAGGTQYF. The CDR3 bases are TGTGCCAGCAGCCCCCCCCGAGCGGGGGGTACGCAGTATTTT.

The genes are TRBV4-2 and TRBJ1-1, with 9 bases that match TRBD1. The CDR3 is 20 residues long. The V and J ends lost 0 bases and 7 bases, in that order; junction bases with no gene match: 21. The germline CDR1 and CDR2 sequences are LGHNA and YNFKEQ. In nucleotides, the CDR3 is TGTGCCAGCAGCCAAGATTGGATTTTAGGGACAGGGCCCCGAAATAGTGAAGCTTTCTTT. It yields the protein CASSQDWILGTGPRNSEAFF.

J is TRBJ2-1 and V is TRBV7-9; 12 nucleotides line up with TRBD2. The CDR3 sequence is 17 residues long. The germline V gene encodes CDR1 SEHNR and CDR2 FQNEAQ (reference sequence). Trimming took 5 bases from V and 4 from J; bases not matched to a gene: 9. CDR3 residues: CASSATSGSGSYNEQFF. In DNA, the CDR3 is TGTGCCAGCAGCGCGACTAGCGGGAGCGGTTCATACAATGAGCAGTTCTTC. The whole variable domain, filled in from reference TRBV7-9 and TRBJ2-1, reads DTGVSQNPRHKITKRGQNVTFRCDPISEHNRLYWYRQTLGQGPEFLTYFQNEAQLEKSRLLSDRFSAERPKGSFSTLEIQRTEQGDSAMYLCASSATSGSGSYNEQFFGPGTRLTVL.

The chain couples TRBV7-9 to TRBJ1-2; D is possibly TRBD1 (6 bases). The V gene's germline CDR1 is SEHNR and CDR2 FQNEAQ (reference sequence). This CDR3 spans 14 amino acids. V dropped 2 bases and J dropped 8 bases, with 15 bases sitting between them. This CDR3 is CASSLSRGEKGYTF. As DNA, the CDR3 is TGTGCCAGCAGCTTATCCAGGGGAGAGAAGGGCTACACCTTC. Drawing the rest from reference TRBV7-9 and TRBJ1-2, the complete variable domain is DTGVSQNPRHKITKRGQNVTFRCDPISEHNRLYWYRQTLGQGPEFLTYFQNEAQLEKSRLLSDRFSAERPKGSFSTLEIQRTEQGDSAMYLCASSLSRGEKGYTFGSGTRLTVV.

The chain is built from TRBV10-3 and TRBJ1-3, with 7 bases matching TRBD1. Germline trimming cut 6 bases from V and 3 bases from J; bases unmatched to any gene: 5. The CDR3 loop spans 14 amino acids. The germline V gene encodes CDR1 ENHRY and CDR2 SYGVKD. The CDR3 DNA sequence: TGTGCCATCAGCGACAGGGTGGGTGGAAACACCATATATTTT. Encoded protein: CAISDRVGGNTIYF.

V is TRBV6-6 and J is TRBJ2-5, with unresolved D. V was trimmed by 2 bases and J by 5 bases, leaving 9 bases between them. The germline V gene has CDR1 MNHNY and CDR2 SVGAGI (reference sequence). This CDR3 region has 13 residues. The CDR3 DNA sequence: TGTGCCAGCAGTTACGGCGGCAGTGAGACCCAGTACTTC. Translation: CASSYGGSETQYF.

V usage is TRBV27 and J usage is TRBJ1-6, with D possibly being TRBD1 (6 bases). Germline assignment: CDR1 MNHEY and CDR2 SMNVEV (reference sequence). V dropped 6 bases and J dropped 8 bases, with 11 bases sitting between them. The CDR3 spans 13 residues. The CDR3 DNA reads TGTGCCAGCAGGTCAGGGGTTGATTCACCCCTCCACTTT. The encoded protein is CASRSGVDSPLHF.

This chain connects TRBV10-2 to TRBJ1-5; 9 bases line up with TRBD1. The trim removed 2 bases at V and 4 bases at J, leaving 6 bases unmatched. CDR1 and CDR2 (germline): WSHSY, SAAADI. The CDR3 sequence is 16 residues long. CDR3 loop: CASSELTGGANQPQHF. The DNA of the CDR3 is TGCGCCAGCAGTGAGCTGACAGGGGGGGCGAATCAGCCCCAGCATTTT.

V usage is TRBV7-6 and J usage is TRBJ1-5, with D unresolved. Germline V gene sequence: CDR1 SGHVS, CDR2 FNYEAQ. This CDR3 has 13 residues. V was trimmed by 1 base and J by 5 bases, leaving 6 bases between them. Here the CDR3 DNA reads TGTGCCAGCAGCTTAGATCCATATCAGCCCCAGCATTTT. Translating gives CASSLDPYQPQHF.

The chain employs TRBV7-9 and TRBJ2-7; perhaps TRBD2 as D (6 bases). The germline V gene has CDR1 SEHNR and CDR2 FQNEAQ (reference sequence). The CDR3 runs 12 residues. The V end was cut by 6 bases, the J end by 6 bases, with 12 bases between. The CDR3 here is CASSLGGGEQYF. Here the CDR3 DNA reads TGTGCCAGCAGTTTGGGGGGTGGCGAGCAGTACTTC.